The rows below give T cell receptor beta chains drawn from one sample of a study of blood T cell repertoires in COVID-19. Sequenced by immunoSEQ multiplex PCR; TCRdb stores in-frame clones only, minus some. The sample consists of a few hundred thousand clones, around 88% of them appearing once. Material: peripheral blood. The receptors originated from a woman in her 30s with COVID-19, enrolled during active disease. CDR3s include the opening cysteine and the closing phenylalanine or tryptophan. Fields, in order: D gene, V gene, J gene, clone size, CDR3 DNA, CDR3 protein. A D gene is named only where the DNA matches it firmly. Size tells how often a clone was seen (once, few, many) or the class of an expanded clone, and some rows leave it out.

D gene: -; V gene: TRBV7-9; J gene: TRBJ1-1; clone size: -; CDR3 DNA: TGTGCCAGCAGCCCACGGGACATGAACACTGAAGCTTTCTTT; CDR3 protein: CASSPRDMNTEAFF
D gene: -; V gene: TRBV2; J gene: TRBJ1-2; clone size: -; CDR3 DNA: TGTGCCAGCAGTTCCGTGGGCGGGGGACATGGCTACACCTTC; CDR3 protein: CASSSVGGGHGYTF
D gene: TRBD1; V gene: TRBV2; J gene: TRBJ1-5; clone size: few; CDR3 DNA: TGTGCCAGCAGTTCCGGGACAGGGGTAGGTCAGCCCCAGCATTTT; CDR3 protein: CASSSGTGVGQPQHF
D gene: TRBD2; V gene: TRBV27; J gene: TRBJ2-1; clone size: -; CDR3 DNA: TGTGCCAGCAGTTCCTTGGGGAGCGGGGGGAATGAGCAGTTCTTC; CDR3 protein: CASSSLGSGGNEQFF
D gene: -; V gene: TRBV14; J gene: TRBJ2-2; clone size: -; CDR3 DNA: TGTGCCAGCAGCCAGCCGGGGTGGCCTTTCACCGGGGAGCTGTTTTTT; CDR3 protein: CASSQPGWPFTGELFF
D gene: -; V gene: TRBV3-1/TRBV3-2; J gene: TRBJ1-3; clone size: -; CDR3 DNA: TGTGCCAGCAGCCAAGATCTCTCTGGAAACACCATATATTTT; CDR3 protein: CASSQDLSGNTIYF
D gene: TRBD1; V gene: TRBV18; J gene: TRBJ1-1; clone size: -; CDR3 DNA: TGTGCCAGCTCACTAGACAGGGACACTGAAGCTTTCTTT; CDR3 protein: CASSLDRDTEAFF
D gene: TRBD1; V gene: TRBV11-3; J gene: TRBJ1-3; clone size: -; CDR3 DNA: TGTGCCAGCAGTTCGGGACAGGGTACTTACTCTGGAAACACCATATATTTT; CDR3 protein: CASSSGQGTYSGNTIYF
D gene: -; V gene: TRBV4-2; J gene: TRBJ1-6; clone size: once; CDR3 DNA: TGTGCCAGCAGCCAAGATTGGCAAAGCTCCTATAATTCACCCCTCCACTTT; CDR3 protein: CASSQDWQSSYNSPLHF
D gene: -; V gene: TRBV2; J gene: TRBJ2-1; clone size: -; CDR3 DNA: TGTGCCAGCATCCTTGGCGGGGAAGGATACAATGAGCAGTTCTTC; CDR3 protein: CASILGGEGYNEQFF
D gene: -; V gene: TRBV5-6; J gene: TRBJ1-1; clone size: -; CDR3 DNA: TGTGCCAGCAGCTTCGAGGGGGTAGGCACTGAAGCTTTCTTT; CDR3 protein: CASSFEGVGTEAFF
D gene: -; V gene: TRBV9; J gene: TRBJ1-4; clone size: -; CDR3 DNA: TGTGCCAGCAGCGTAGGACTCTCGGGGGAAAAACTGTTTTTT; CDR3 protein: CASSVGLSGEKLFF
D gene: -; V gene: TRBV9; J gene: TRBJ2-2; clone size: -; CDR3 DNA: TGTGCCAGCAGCGTAGGTCAGGGGCCCGGGGAGCTGTTTTTT; CDR3 protein: CASSVGQGPGELFF
D gene: TRBD1; V gene: TRBV7-2; J gene: TRBJ1-5; clone size: -; CDR3 DNA: TGTGCCAGCAGCCCGTTGACAGGGGGCGGCAATCAGCCCCAGCATTTT; CDR3 protein: CASSPLTGGGNQPQHF
D gene: -; V gene: TRBV11-1; J gene: TRBJ1-4; clone size: -; CDR3 DNA: TGTGCCAGCAGCCTAAGGAGAGATGAAAAACTGTTTTTT; CDR3 protein: CASSLRRDEKLFF
D gene: TRBD1; V gene: TRBV11-3; J gene: TRBJ2-3; clone size: -; CDR3 DNA: TGTGCCAGCAGCTTAGATTTCCACGGACAGGGAAGGTGGACAGATACGCAGTATTTT; CDR3 protein: CASSLDFHGQGRWTDTQYF
D gene: -; V gene: TRBV12-2; J gene: TRBJ1-6; clone size: once; CDR3 DNA: TGTGCAAGTCGCTTACCGGGGACAGGAACCTATAATTCACCCCTCCACTTT; CDR3 protein: CASRLPGTGTYNSPLHF
D gene: TRBD1; V gene: TRBV7-9; J gene: TRBJ2-2; clone size: -; CDR3 DNA: TGTGCCAGCAGCTTAACAGGACAGGGGGCGGCGGGGGAGCTGTTTTTT; CDR3 protein: CASSLTGQGAAGELFF
D gene: TRBD2; V gene: TRBV30; J gene: TRBJ2-1; clone size: once; CDR3 DNA: TGTGCCTGGAGTCTCGGACTAGCGGGGAACAATGAGCAGTTCTTC; CDR3 protein: CAWSLGLAGNNEQFF
D gene: -; V gene: TRBV28; J gene: TRBJ1-5; clone size: -; CDR3 DNA: TGTGCCAGCAGTCAAACCTGGCACAATCAGCCCCAGCATTTT; CDR3 protein: CASSQTWHNQPQHF
D gene: TRBD1; V gene: TRBV5-6; J gene: TRBJ1-2; clone size: -; CDR3 DNA: TGTGCCAGCAGCCTGGACAGGAACTATGGCTACACCTTC; CDR3 protein: CASSLDRNYGYTF
D gene: TRBD1; V gene: TRBV7-9; J gene: TRBJ1-1; clone size: -; CDR3 DNA: TGTGCCAGCAGCATCAGCCAGGGGGCCACTGAAGCTTTCTTT; CDR3 protein: CASSISQGATEAFF
D gene: TRBD1; V gene: TRBV2; J gene: TRBJ1-2; clone size: few; CDR3 DNA: TGTGCCAGCCGAAAGGGACAGGGGATAAGAGGCTACACCTTC; CDR3 protein: CASRKGQGIRGYTF
D gene: -; V gene: TRBV29-1; J gene: TRBJ1-2; clone size: -; CDR3 DNA: TGCAGCGTTGGCGGGGGGGATAACTATGGCTACACCTTC; CDR3 protein: CSVGGGDNYGYTF
D gene: TRBD1; V gene: TRBV19; J gene: TRBJ1-1; clone size: -; CDR3 DNA: TGTGCCAGTAGCCTACCGGGACAGTTACCTGTCTCTGAAGCTTTCTTT; CDR3 protein: CASSLPGQLPVSEAFF
D gene: TRBD1; V gene: TRBV5-8; J gene: TRBJ1-2; clone size: -; CDR3 DNA: TGTGCCAGCAGCTCCGGGACAGCAAGCGGTGGCTACACCTTC; CDR3 protein: CASSSGTASGGYTF
D gene: -; V gene: TRBV18; J gene: TRBJ2-5; clone size: -; CDR3 DNA: TGTGCCAGCTCACCGGGACAAGAAGGGACCCAGTACTTC; CDR3 protein: CASSPGQEGTQYF
D gene: -; V gene: TRBV7-9; J gene: TRBJ2-1; clone size: -; CDR3 DNA: TGTGCCAGCAGCTTGCTTGGGGCGCTCAATGAGCAGTTCTTC; CDR3 protein: CASSLLGALNEQFF
D gene: TRBD1; V gene: TRBV2; J gene: TRBJ1-1; clone size: -; CDR3 DNA: TGTGCCAGCAGCCCTACAGGGACAGGGGTAATCACTGAAGCTTTCTTT; CDR3 protein: CASSPTGTGVITEAFF
D gene: TRBD1; V gene: TRBV4-3; J gene: TRBJ1-1; clone size: -; CDR3 DNA: TGCGCCAGCAGCTTGGACAGGGGGAGAACTGAAGCTTTCTTT; CDR3 protein: CASSLDRGRTEAFF
D gene: -; V gene: TRBV2; J gene: TRBJ1-4; clone size: -; CDR3 DNA: TGTGCCAGCGGGCTTCGGGGTGAAAAACTGTTTTTT; CDR3 protein: CASGLRGEKLFF
D gene: TRBD1; V gene: TRBV6-5; J gene: TRBJ1-2; clone size: once; CDR3 DNA: TGTGCCAGCAGCCGCGGGGGACAGGGGCCCTATGGCTACACCTTC; CDR3 protein: CASSRGGQGPYGYTF
D gene: -; V gene: TRBV11-2; J gene: TRBJ1-5; clone size: few; CDR3 DNA: TGTGCCAGCAGTAAAACAGGGTCCTTTCAGCATTTT; CDR3 protein: CASSKTGSFQHF
D gene: -; V gene: TRBV11-2; J gene: TRBJ1-1; clone size: -; CDR3 DNA: TGTGCCAGCAGCCTTACAGGGACGCTGGGCACTGAAGCTTTCTTT; CDR3 protein: CASSLTGTLGTEAFF
D gene: TRBD1; V gene: TRBV30; J gene: TRBJ2-7; clone size: -; CDR3 DNA: TGTGCCTGCAAACAGGGGGCTGGCTACGAGCAGTACTTC; CDR3 protein: CACKQGAGYEQYF
D gene: TRBD1; V gene: TRBV2; J gene: TRBJ1-1; clone size: -; CDR3 DNA: TGTGCCAGCCCCAGCAGGGGGCTAAGGAGTACTGAAGCTTTCTTT; CDR3 protein: CASPSRGLRSTEAFF
D gene: -; V gene: TRBV5-1; J gene: TRBJ2-2; clone size: once; CDR3 DNA: TGCGCCAGCAGCTTGACTAGCGGGGAGCTGTTTTTT; CDR3 protein: CASSLTSGELFF
D gene: -; V gene: TRBV5-8; J gene: TRBJ1-5; clone size: -; CDR3 DNA: TGTGCCAGCAGTGACAGCTACAATCAGCCCCAGCATTTT; CDR3 protein: CASSDSYNQPQHF
D gene: -; V gene: TRBV7-2; J gene: TRBJ2-5; clone size: -; CDR3 DNA: TGTGCCAGCAGCTTCTCGCAGCAAGAGACCCAGTACTTC; CDR3 protein: CASSFSQQETQYF
D gene: -; V gene: TRBV14; J gene: TRBJ1-2; clone size: -; CDR3 DNA: TGTGCCAGCAGCCTCAGCGTTGCTAACTATGGCTACACCTTC; CDR3 protein: CASSLSVANYGYTF
D gene: TRBD1; V gene: TRBV30; J gene: TRBJ1-2; clone size: -; CDR3 DNA: TGTGCCTGGAGTCTGGACAGGCGCTCTAACTATGGCTACACCTTC; CDR3 protein: CAWSLDRRSNYGYTF
D gene: TRBD2; V gene: TRBV5-1; J gene: TRBJ2-5; clone size: -; CDR3 DNA: TGCGCCAGCAGCTTCGGGGGTCTAGCGGGGGAAGAGACCCAGTACTTC; CDR3 protein: CASSFGGLAGEETQYF
D gene: -; V gene: TRBV28; J gene: TRBJ1-6; clone size: once; CDR3 DNA: TGTGCCAGCAGTCCGTGGACAAATTATAATTCACCCCTCCACTTT; CDR3 protein: CASSPWTNYNSPLHF